One and the same sample provided the 17 T cell receptor beta chains below, sequenced in a study of vaccination and CD4 T cells after COVID-19. Oncomine TCR Beta short-read sequencing was applied to DNA from cultured CD4+ T cells. TCRdb used MiXCR to reprocess the PCR reads, holding one entry per CDR3 protein. The sample records 15,000 to 20,000 distinct CDR3 sequences, 50% to 70% being singletons. The treatment denotes: approximately 10-day PBMC culture with coronavirus spike peptide pools or control peptides (ViraFEST assay). Their target antigens are unknown. Source: CD4+ T cells from blood, cultured in vitro, taken after SARS-CoV-2 vaccination. The receptors originated from a human donor who had recovered from COVID-19.

The genes are TRBV11-3 and TRBJ2-1; D is perhaps TRBD2 (7 bases). The CDR3 length is 14 residues. Germline V lookup: CDR1 SGHNT, CDR2 YENEEA. The V end lost 5 bases, the J end lost 8 bases, and 16 bases lay between the germline ends. The CDR3, as DNA: TGTGCCAGCAGCCCGCCTGGGGAGGGGGATGAGCAGTTCTTC. Amino acids: CASSPPGEGDEQFF. Full variable domain (outside the CDR3, taken from reference TRBV11-3 and TRBJ2-1): EAGVVQSPRYKIIEKKQPVAFWCNPISGHNTLYWYLQNLGQGPELLIRYENEEAVDDSQLPKDRFSAERLKGVDSTLKIQPAELGDSAVYLCASSPPGEGDEQFFGPGTRLTVL.

This clonotype occurred once. This rearrangement joins TRBV2 to TRBJ2-7, with 7 bases aligning to TRBD1. V was clipped by 2 bases and J by 2 bases; unmatched bases: 3. Germline V gene data show CDR1 as SNHLY and CDR2 as FYNNEI. This CDR3 region has 14 residues. The CDR3 nucleotides are TGTGCCAGCAGTGAATTAACAGGGGCCTACGAGCAGTACTTC. Its translation: CASSELTGAYEQYF.

The sample holds a few counts of this clonotype. The J gene is TRBJ1-1, the V gene TRBV30; unclear D gene. The V end lost 2 bases, the J end lost 1 base, and 8 bases lay between the germline ends. Germline V CDR1 and CDR2: GTSNPN, SVGIG (reference sequence). This CDR3 is 13 amino acids long. The CDR3 spells CAWSTQPNTEAFF. In DNA, the CDR3 is TGTGCCTGGAGTACCCAACCGAACACTGAAGCTTTCTTT.

There are a few counts of this clonotype. The gene calls are TRBV20-1 and TRBJ2-7; 10 positions agree with TRBD1. This CDR3 contains 13 residues. Germline V lookup: CDR1 DFQATT, CDR2 SNEGSKA (reference sequence). The trim removed 5 bases at V and 4 bases at J, leaving 5 bases unmatched. As DNA, the CDR3 is TGCAGTGCTCTCCGGGACAGGGGTTACGAGCAGTACTTC. The encoded protein is CSALRDRGYEQYF.

This clonotype was detected only a few times. The V call is TRBV6-1, the J call TRBJ1-6, with 7 bases that match TRBD1. This CDR3 spans 16 amino acids. The V gene's germline CDR1 is MNHNS and CDR2 SASEGT. Losses at the gene ends were 3 bases for V and 8 bases for J; bases not matched to a gene: 10. CDR3 nucleotide sequence: TGTGCCAGCAGTGACAGGGGGTTTGGGAGAGATTCACCCCTCCACTTT. It codes for CASSDRGFGRDSPLHF.

This sequence joins TRBV6-2 or TRBV6-3 and TRBJ1-5; 7 bases are shared with TRBD1. Germline values: CDR1 MNHEY, CDR2 SVGEGT. V lost 5 bases, J lost 2 bases, and 6 bases stayed unmatched. This CDR3 contains 15 residues. This chain's CDR3 is CASSQRGRGNQPQHF. The CDR3 DNA reads as TGTGCCAGCAGTCAAAGGGGGCGAGGCAATCAGCCCCAGCATTTT.

The CDR3 loop is CASSQEVRSKGYTF. The CDR3 DNA is TGTGCCAGCTCCCAGGAAGTCAGGTCCAAAGGCTACACCTTC. The gene calls are TRBV18 and TRBJ1-2; D uncertain. The CDR3 sequence is 14 residues long. V lost 6 bases, J lost 8 bases, and 19 bases lay in between. Germline V CDR1 and CDR2: KGHSH, LQKENI.

This chain connects TRBV28 to TRBJ1-1; 9 bases map to TRBD1. The CDR3 totals 15 residues. Trimming removed 5 bases from V and 4 bases from J; junction bases left unmatched: 8. Germline values: CDR1 MDHEN, CDR2 SYDVKM. The CDR3 coding sequence is TGTGCCAGCAGTACAGGGACAGGGCCGGGCACTGAAGCTTTCTTT. Translated, it gives CASSTGTGPGTEAFF.

This chain uses TRBV10-3 with TRBJ2-2; the D call may be TRBD1 or TRBD2 (5 bases each). Germline lookup yields CDR1 ENHRY and CDR2 SYGVKD. The CDR3 covers 15 residues. Trimming removed 2 bases at V and 0 bases at J, with 7 bases between. The CDR3 nucleotides read TGTGCCATCAGTGAGGGGGGTACGAACACCGGGGAGCTGTTTTTT. Its translation: CAISEGGTNTGELFF.

This chain connects TRBV10-3 to TRBJ2-2; possibly TRBD1 for D (6 bases). This CDR3 has 12 residues. Germline V lookup: CDR1 ENHRY, CDR2 SYGVKD. Trimming took 5 bases from V and 6 from J, leaving 7 bases between them. The CDR3 DNA is TGTGCCATCAGTCAGGGGCCCGGGGAGCTGTTTTTT. Amino acid sequence: CAISQGPGELFF.

V is TRBV5-8 and J is TRBJ1-1; no clear D gene. Germline-derived CDR1 and CDR2 are SGHTS and YDEGEE. V was cut by 4 bases and J by 11 bases, with 15 bases left in between. The CDR3 length is 12 residues. CDR3 sequence (DNA): TGTGCCAGCAGCCGAGGCCCGCGTGGGGCTTTCTTT. Residues: CASSRGPRGAFF.

The chain carries TRBV6-1 and TRBJ1-1; TRBD1 agrees at 9 bases. Germline CDR1 is MNHNS and CDR2 is SASEGT. V shed 5 bases and J 1 base; nucleotides not matched to a gene: 8. The CDR3 has 16 residues. The CDR3 region has the DNA TGTGCCAGCAGTAGTGACAGGGGGGATTCGAACACTGAAGCTTTCTTT. Its protein is CASSSDRGDSNTEAFF.

This sequence joins TRBV11-3 and TRBJ2-4, with D maybe TRBD1 (6 bases). Germline CDR1 and CDR2: SGHNT and YENEEA. V was cut by 4 bases and J by 9 bases, with 16 bases left in between. The CDR3 contains 14 residues. The CDR3 region is CASSYNRAASIQYF. DNA of the CDR3: TGTGCCAGCAGCTATAACAGGGCCGCAAGCATTCAGTACTTC.

The gene calls are TRBV7-2 and TRBJ1-1, with D possibly TRBD1 on 6 matching bases. V lost 5 bases and J 0 bases, leaving 13 bases between the germline ends. The CDR3 loop spans 15 amino acids. The germline V gene encodes CDR1 SGHTA and CDR2 FQGNSA. CDR3 amino acids: CASSARGSLNTEAFF. The CDR3 DNA reads TGTGCCAGCAGCGCCAGGGGCAGTCTGAACACTGAAGCTTTCTTT.

The genes are TRBV20-1 and TRBJ2-3; D is undetermined. CDR1 is DFQATT, CDR2 SNEGSKA, per germline (reference sequence). The CDR3 has 13 residues. The CDR3 DNA reads TGCAGCGCTTTAGAGTCAGGTCCAGATACGCAGTATTTT. It is translated as CSALESGPDTQYF.

The sample holds a few counts of this clonotype. The rearrangement links TRBV23-1 to TRBJ1-5, with 7 bases identical to TRBD1. TRBV23-1 is an ORF, with its function uncertain. V trimming: 0 bases; J trimming: 3 bases; junction bases outside the gene matches: 8. The CDR3 is 17 amino acids. CDR3 nucleotides: TGCGCCAGCAGTCAATCTCGGGACAGCTTATACAATCAGCCCCAGCATTTT. It codes for CASSQSRDSLYNQPQHF.

This clonotype was detected only a few times. The chain carries TRBV19 and TRBJ1-1, with D uncertain. This CDR3 has 15 residues. V lost 7 bases to trimming and J lost 2 bases, with 17 bases between them. The germline gives CDR1 LNHDA, CDR2 SQIVND (reference sequence). The CDR3 region has the DNA TGTGCCAGTAAACCGGGAGACTGGGGAAACACTGAAGCTTTCTTT. This translates into CASKPGDWGNTEAFF. The complete variable domain, with remaining parts taken from reference TRBV19 and TRBJ1-1, reads DGGITQSPKYLFRKEGQNVTLSCEQNLNHDAMYWYRQDPGQGLRLIYYSQIVNDFQKGDIAEGYSVSREKKESFPLTVTSAQKNPTAFYLCASKPGDWGNTEAFFGQGTRLTVV.